The entry that follows covers one T cell receptor (beta chain) sequence. How the authors handled the data: Reference gene primer amplification in the assay estimated nucleated cell counts. Only in-frame clones appear in the TCRdb table, and some are missing; sequencing was by immunoSEQ multiplex PCR. From that table come the V and J calls and clone size; the DNA was used to work out D and trimming. The sample has about 320,000 clones, around nine tenths seen once. The data stem from a study of blood T cell repertoires in COVID-19. The wider study: COVID-19 samples from acute and convalescent phases originated in the United States, Italy and Spain.

The CDR3 is 17 amino acids. V lost 4 bases to trimming and J lost 5 bases; unmatched junction nucleotides: 12. In germline, CDR1 is SGDLS, CDR2 YYNGEE. Cohort placement rested on clinical history that participants reported themselves. Exposed participants came across a COVID-19 case within 2 weeks before study entry. The chain uses TRBV9 and TRBJ2-5; 12 bases map to TRBD1. The sample comprised PBMCs or T cells enriched from blood (not recorded which). This sequence originates from a woman in her twenties or thirties who had been exposed to COVID-19. CDR3 bases: TGTGCCAGCAGCCCCCGCGCCGGGACAGGGGGCAGGGAGACCCAGTACTTC. Protein product: CASSPRAGTGGRETQYF.